The T cell receptor delta chain described here comes from a study of gamma-delta chains in newborns, infants, children. Study details: Microbial exposure reportedly drives polyclonal innate γδ T cell expansion after birth.

In this sample, this clone turned up a few times. A read error likely explains why the TCRdb protein, taken from a much larger clone, differs from this DNA's translation at residue 4; the protein shown is translated from the DNA. TCRdb re-called the reads through CATT. The data show about 2,000 delta-chain clones, with around 1.5% seen just once and roughly 33% held by the top ten. Germline CDR1 is TSWWSYY and CDR2 is QGS. The CDR3 runs 20 residues. Sequencing was done on a sample of blood. The receptor's source is a child who was a newborn, infant or young child, either healthy, febrile or measles-vaccinated (not recorded which). J is TRDJ1 and V is TRDV1; TRDD3 matches at 9 bases. The CDR3 loop reads CALEEGGEPYWGRLTDKLIF. Written as DNA, the CDR3 is TGTGCTCTTGAGGAAGGTGGCGAACCGTACTGGGGGAGACTCACCGATAAACTCATCTTT.